Listed below are T cell receptor beta chains from one sample, sequenced in a study of spatial heterogeneity in lung cancer. MiXCR, run by TCRdb on the 5' RACE reads, gives a single entry per CDR3 protein. Of about 3,100 distinct CDR3 sequences listed, over 4% are singletons. The source material was normal lung tissue next to the tumor, sampled at surgery. The receptor set was obtained from a male donor with early-stage non-small cell lung cancer. The conserved cysteine and the conserved F or W are not part of the CDR3 here.

cdr3_aa: ASSQFQGEDEQF
v_call: TRBV16

cdr3_aa: ASSPGTQELF
v_call: TRBV7-6

cdr3_aa: ASSQVRAQGQAEQY
v_call: TRBV4-2

cdr3_aa: SAEGLAGYNEQF
v_call: TRBV29-1

cdr3_aa: SVDPGATGELF
v_call: TRBV29-1

cdr3_aa: AWSQGAAGANVLT
v_call: TRBV30

cdr3_aa: ASRLAGDSDTQY
v_call: TRBV2

cdr3_aa: ASSITGEPYNEQF
v_call: TRBV19

cdr3_aa: SVGGLGTTGELF
v_call: TRBV29-1

cdr3_aa: ASTEQVSNQPQH
v_call: TRBV6-1

cdr3_aa: ASSEGAGGHFYEQY
v_call: TRBV6-1

cdr3_aa: ASSSTIGETQY
v_call: TRBV3-1

cdr3_aa: ASSQDTSGYNEQF
v_call: TRBV4-1

cdr3_aa: ASSSRVGIVDEQY
v_call: TRBV28

cdr3_aa: SARPGQNQETQY
v_call: TRBV20-1

cdr3_aa: ASSVELAGDTDTQY
v_call: TRBV9

cdr3_aa: SARDRTFNTEAF
v_call: TRBV20-1

cdr3_aa: SGAGGDTQY
v_call: TRBV20-1

cdr3_aa: SARAPGGSYNSPLH
v_call: TRBV20-1

cdr3_aa: ASSSSSHTQY
v_call: TRBV6-5

cdr3_aa: SVSGGGEQF
v_call: TRBV29-1

cdr3_aa: ASSLVSPETQY
v_call: TRBV7-9

cdr3_aa: ASSPGQGRNTEAF
v_call: TRBV7-3

cdr3_aa: ASSLATTNEKLF
v_call: TRBV28

cdr3_aa: ASSPSSGRGGIQY
v_call: TRBV12-3/TRBV12-4

cdr3_aa: ASGQGPEQY
v_call: TRBV5-1

cdr3_aa: ASNAGAVRGDTQY
v_call: TRBV6-1

cdr3_aa: SVVEGKNIQY
v_call: TRBV29-1

cdr3_aa: ASSIDGQGRKETQY
v_call: TRBV5-1

cdr3_aa: AISGRGDEQF
v_call: TRBV10-3

cdr3_aa: ASSYRPSSGANVLT
v_call: TRBV5-6

cdr3_aa: ASTTMERPTDTQY
v_call: TRBV7-9

cdr3_aa: ASSVGTGLNNEQF
v_call: TRBV9

cdr3_aa: ASSRLAGDEQY
v_call: TRBV10-1

cdr3_aa: ATMDGGGETQY
v_call: TRBV10-3

cdr3_aa: ASSSLRESAGNTIY
v_call: TRBV7-9

cdr3_aa: ASSRTSGAGTDTQY
v_call: TRBV7-3

cdr3_aa: ASSTGLEQY
v_call: TRBV6-5

cdr3_aa: ASSFASGPYEQY
v_call: TRBV7-3

cdr3_aa: ASRVSADRRETQY
v_call: TRBV19

cdr3_aa: ASSLEGQGMNTEAF
v_call: TRBV5-4